The source of this TCR beta chain is a study of shared clonotypes between healthy human individuals. There were no recent acute infections or vaccinations among the donors, who were healthy HIV-negative adults. The data were produced by immunoSEQ multiplex PCR, yet TCRdb's version contains in-frame clones alone and is incomplete. The repertoire includes roughly 500,000 clones, around 73% of them detected once, and around 12% sits in the top ten. Trimming removed 3 bases at V and 5 bases at J, with 11 bases between. This CDR3 region has 13 residues. The germline gives CDR1 LNHDA, CDR2 SQIVND (reference sequence).

The sample was PBMCs. The receptor was derived from a middle-aged woman in good health. Some clones in this sample may be carry-over from other donors' samples. The rearrangement uses TRBV19 and TRBJ2-7; D not certain. Written as DNA, the CDR3 is TGTGCCAGTAGTATGTCCGTGCGCGACGAGCAGTACTTC. Residues: CASSMSVRDEQYF. Looking up the rest from reference TRBV19 and TRBJ2-7 gives the full variable domain: DGGITQSPKYLFRKEGQNVTLSCEQNLNHDAMYWYRQDPGQGLRLIYYSQIVNDFQKGDIAEGYSVSREKKESFPLTVTSAQKNPTAFYLCASSMSVRDEQYFGPGTRLTVT.